This T cell receptor (beta chain) was recovered during a study of shared clonotypes between healthy human individuals. As for this clone: Its antigen is still unknown.

Per germline, CDR1 LNHDA and CDR2 SQIVND (reference sequence). The CDR3 has 13 amino acids. V was trimmed by 9 bases and J by 4 bases, leaving 13 bases between them. Study outcomes and limitations: Inspection by rarefaction showed sorted-subset sequencing to be incomplete despite large depth.

Naive CD8 populations comprised CD45RO-negative cells positively selected for CCR7, excluding terminally differentiated effector memory CD45RA+ cells. Method: immunoSEQ multiplex PCR; TCRdb's copy keeps in-frame clones and lacks some. The data contain roughly 570,000 clones, roughly 98% of them singletons. The V call is TRBV19, the J call TRBJ2-1; D ambiguous. This TCR was recovered from a man aged 25-45 years in good health. The sample taken for sequencing was naive CD8+ T cells sorted from blood. CDR3 residues: CASSLGRYNEQFF. In DNA, the CDR3 is TGTGCCAGCTCGTTGGGTCGATACAATGAGCAGTTCTTC.